The 27 T cell receptor beta chains reported below all come from one sample, sequenced in a study of blood T cell repertoires in COVID-19. TCRdb's table, derived via immunoSEQ multiplex PCR, lists solely in-frame clones and lacks some. The sample consists of fewer than 350,000 clones, around 90% of them appearing once. Sample: PBMCs or T cells enriched from blood (not recorded which). The receptor source for this set is a woman in her forties who had recovered from COVID-19.

This chain connects TRBV7-9 to TRBJ2-5; a possible D gene is TRBD2 (5 bases). Germline V gives CDR1 SEHNR, CDR2 FQNEAQ (reference sequence). Trimming shortened V by 7 bases and J by 4 bases, and 16 bases separated the two germline ends. The length of the CDR3 is 14 residues. The CDR3 region has the DNA TGTGCCAGCAAGGAAAATAGCGAGGGAGAGACCCAGTACTTC. This codes for CASKENSEGETQYF.

This chain connects TRBV2 to TRBJ2-5, with D perhaps TRBD1 (5 bases). The CDR3 loop spans 14 amino acids. V was pared by 6 bases and J by 2 bases, with 13 bases between. Germline CDR1 is SNHLY and CDR2 is FYNNEI. CDR3 nucleotides: TGTGCCAGCAGGACCCAGGGCCCACAAGAGACCCAGTACTTC. Translation: CASRTQGPQETQYF. The complete variable domain, with remaining parts taken from reference TRBV2 and TRBJ2-5, reads EPEVTQTPSHQVTQMGQEVILRCVPISNHLYFYWYRQILGQKVEFLVSFYNNEISEKSEIFDDQFSVERPDGSNFTLKIRSTKLEDSAMYFCASRTQGPQETQYFGPGTRLLVL.

The table lists this clone with a count of one. The chain recombines TRBV11-2 with TRBJ2-7; D may be TRBD1 (7 bases). The V end was cut by 2 bases, the J end by 4 bases, with 12 bases between. This CDR3 spans 14 amino acids. Germline lookup yields CDR1 SGHAT and CDR2 FQNNGV. This CDR3 is CASSLTTGRYEQYF. Here the CDR3 DNA reads TGTGCCAGCAGCTTAACGACAGGGAGGTACGAGCAGTACTTC.

CDR3 amino acids: CASSPVAGLDNEQFF. The CDR3, as DNA: TGTGCCAGCAGTCCGGTAGCGGGTCTAGACAATGAGCAGTTCTTC. The chain combines TRBV27 with TRBJ2-1; 7 positions match TRBD2. Germline V gene lookup returns CDR1 MNHEY and CDR2 SMNVEV (reference sequence). The trim removed 5 bases at V and 5 bases at J, leaving 9 bases unmatched. The CDR3 extends over 15 amino acids.

This chain connects TRBV7-2 to TRBJ1-2, with TRBD1 as a possible D gene (6 bases). V lost 5 bases, J lost 7 bases, and 17 bases lay in between. Germline CDR1 is SGHTA and CDR2 is FQGNSA. The CDR3 has 14 amino acids. The CDR3 nucleotides are TGTGCCAGCAGCCAACACCCCACCAGGGGTGGCTACACCTTC. As protein: CASSQHPTRGGYTF. Filled out from reference TRBV7-2 and TRBJ1-2, the complete variable domain reads GAGVSQSPSNKVTEKGKDVELRCDPISGHTALYWYRQSLGQGLEFLIYFQGNSAPDKSGLPSDRFSAERTGGSVSTLTIQRTQQEDSAVYLCASSQHPTRGGYTFGSGTRLTVV.

The V gene is TRBV24-1, the J gene TRBJ2-1, with 10 positions matching TRBD1. CDR1 is KGHDR, CDR2 SFDVKD, per germline. The CDR3 is 16 amino acids. Trimming at V came to 0 bases and at J to 4 bases, leaving 2 bases not matched to a gene. The CDR3 sequence is CATSDLGTGDYNEQFF. The DNA for the CDR3 is TGTGCCACCAGTGATTTGGGGACAGGGGATTACAATGAGCAGTTCTTC.

V is TRBV30 and J is TRBJ2-5, with a possible D match to TRBD1 (6 bases). Germline CDR1 GTSNPN, CDR2 SVGIG (reference sequence). V dropped 0 bases and J dropped 5 bases, with 13 bases sitting between them. This CDR3 is 14 amino acids long. This CDR3 reads CAWSVGDTRETQYF. DNA for the CDR3: TGTGCCTGGAGTGTTGGGGACACTCGGGAGACCCAGTACTTC. Full variable domain (outside the CDR3, taken from reference TRBV30 and TRBJ2-5): SQTIHQWPATLVQPVGSPLSLECTVEGTSNPNLYWYRQAAGRGLQLLFYSVGIGQISSEVPQNLSASRPQDRQFILSSKKLLLSDSGFYLCAWSVGDTRETQYFGPGTRLLVL.

The chain joins TRBV2 to TRBJ2-3, with 7 positions matching TRBD2. The CDR3 has 15 residues. V was pared by 6 bases and J by 4 bases, with 10 bases of the junction left unmatched. Germline CDR1 SNHLY, CDR2 FYNNEI. The CDR3 loop is CASRSRGRAADTQYF. CDR3 DNA: TGTGCCAGCAGGTCGCGTGGGAGGGCGGCAGATACGCAGTATTTT.

V is TRBV2 and J is TRBJ1-4; TRBD1 matches at 8 bases. CDR1 SNHLY and CDR2 FYNNEI come from the germline V gene. This CDR3 is built from 16 residues. The junction had 9 bases not matched to a gene; V was cut back by 7 bases and J by 2 bases. The CDR3 sequence is CASTRDQGATNEKLFF. CDR3 bases: TGTGCCAGCACCAGAGACCAGGGGGCGACTAATGAAAAACTGTTTTTT.

The V call is TRBV15, the J call TRBJ2-7; perhaps TRBD2 as D (6 bases). The V and J ends lost 3 bases and 5 bases respectively, with 20 bases between them. Germline lookup yields CDR1 LNHNV and CDR2 YYDKDF (reference sequence). CDR3 length equals 16 residues. CDR3 protein: CATSRGKGRIQNEQYF. DNA for the CDR3: TGTGCCACCAGCAGGGGGAAGGGGAGGATCCAAAACGAGCAGTACTTC.

This clone was seen a handful of times. The chain is built from TRBV4-2 and TRBJ2-2; 14 bases are shared with TRBD2. The junction had 10 bases not matched to a gene; V was cut back by 1 base and J by 3 bases. There are 20 residues in the CDR3. The germline CDR1 and CDR2 sequences are LGHNA and YNFKEQ. The CDR3 DNA is TGTGCCAGCAGCCAAGCGCCAAGGGGACTAGCGGGAGAATACACCGGGGAGCTGTTTTTT. As protein: CASSQAPRGLAGEYTGELFF.

V is TRBV27 and J is TRBJ1-6; D may be TRBD1 (5 bases). The CDR3 has 18 residues. Germline V gene sequence: CDR1 MNHEY, CDR2 SMNVEV (reference sequence). V lost 6 bases and J 0 bases, leaving 18 bases between the germline ends. DNA of the CDR3: TGTGCCAGCAGCCCCCGGGAGGGACTGAGCTCCTATAATTCACCCCTCCACTTT. Amino acid sequence: CASSPREGLSSYNSPLHF.

J is TRBJ2-1 and V is TRBV28; TRBD1 agrees at 9 bases. Germline lookup yields CDR1 MDHEN and CDR2 SYDVKM. V gave up 7 bases and J gave up 6 bases; unmatched junction bases: 7. The CDR3 has 14 residues. CDR3 amino acids: CASTGQGPPNEQFF. For the CDR3, the DNA is TGTGCCAGCACGGGACAGGGTCCCCCCAATGAGCAGTTCTTC.

The CDR3 DNA follows: TGCGCCAGCAGCACTGGACAGGGGGCGACCATATATTTT. This translates into CASSTGQGATIYF. V gene TRBV4-3 combines with J gene TRBJ1-3; TRBD1 agrees at 11 bases. The CDR3 length is 13 residues. The trim removed 5 bases at V and 10 bases at J, leaving 4 bases unmatched. The germline CDR1 and CDR2 sequences are LGHNA and YSLEER.

J is TRBJ1-2 and V is TRBV28; perhaps TRBD1 as D (6 bases). CDR1 and CDR2 (germline): MDHEN, SYDVKM. V was pared by 1 base and J by 4 bases, with 19 bases between. The CDR3 extends over 17 amino acids. Here the CDR3 DNA reads TGTGCCAGCAGTTTATCCAGAACAGGGTCTACCGGCTATGGCTACACCTTC. Its translation is CASSLSRTGSTGYGYTF.

The chain carries TRBV7-2 and TRBJ2-7, with a possible D match to TRBD1 (5 bases). The end of the DNA is better explained by TRBJ2-1, so the J call may be wrong. The germline V gene has CDR1 SGHTA and CDR2 FQGNSA. The CDR3 is 13 amino acids. The CDR3, as DNA: TGTGCCAGCAGCCTAGGAAAGGGGAATGAGCAGTTCTTC. As protein: CASSLGKGNEQFF.

This clone was counted a single time. The chain links TRBV7-2 to TRBJ1-5; a weak D match, TRBD1 (5 bases). The germline V gene encodes CDR1 SGHTA and CDR2 FQGNSA. The ends were cut back, 4 bases at V and 2 bases at J, with 12 bases in the middle. This CDR3 contains 15 residues. DNA of the CDR3: TGTGCCAGCAGCTCTCCAGGGCCCCGCAATCAGCCCCAGCATTTT. Residues: CASSSPGPRNQPQHF.

The V gene is TRBV2, the J gene TRBJ1-2, with D tentatively TRBD1 (6 bases). V was cut by 2 bases and J by 8 bases, with 15 bases left in between. Germline assignment: CDR1 SNHLY and CDR2 FYNNEI. This CDR3 has 14 residues. The CDR3 DNA reads as TGTGCCAGCAGTGAACTAAATGGGGGCAGGGGCTACACCTTC. Amino acid sequence: CASSELNGGRGYTF.

The chain recombines TRBV2 with TRBJ2-1; tentative D call: TRBD1 (6 bases). V lost 1 base to trimming and J lost 2 bases, with 9 bases between them. The CDR3 is 15 amino acids. Germline CDR1 and CDR2: SNHLY and FYNNEI. CDR3 DNA: TGTGCCAGCAGTGAAGAGGCAGGGGCCTACAATGAGCAGTTCTTC. It translates to CASSEEAGAYNEQFF.

V usage is TRBV27 and J usage is TRBJ1-5; unclear D gene. Trimming left V 5 bases short and J 2 bases short, with 13 bases between. The CDR3 spans 15 residues. Looked up from germline, CDR1 is MNHEY and CDR2 is SMNVEV (reference sequence). DNA for the CDR3: TGTGCCAGCAGTCCAAGCCCAAGCGGCAATCAGCCCCAGCATTTT. Residues: CASSPSPSGNQPQHF.

The V and J genes are TRBV28 and TRBJ2-2; 10 positions match TRBD2. J lost 5 bases, V lost 6 bases, and 3 bases had no gene match. The CDR3 loop spans 14 amino acids. The germline gives CDR1 MDHEN, CDR2 SYDVKM. CDR3 residues: CASRLAGVTGELFF. CDR3 DNA: TGTGCCAGCAGGCTAGCGGGAGTGACCGGGGAGCTGTTTTTT.

V gene TRBV25-1 combines with J gene TRBJ2-3; 8 bases map to TRBD1. The CDR3 consists of 16 residues. Germline lookup yields CDR1 MGHDK and CDR2 SYGVNS. After removal of 4 bases from V and 7 bases from J, the junction contained 13 bases not matched to a gene. CDR3 nucleotide sequence: TGTGCCAGCAGTGTCACGGCGGCAGGGGGCTCGAATACGCAGTATTTT. As protein: CASSVTAAGGSNTQYF. Full variable domain (missing parts from reference TRBV25-1 and TRBJ2-3): EADIYQTPRYLVIGTGKKITLECSQTMGHDKMYWYQQDPGMELHLIHYSYGVNSTEKGDLSSESTVSRIRTEHFPLTLESARPSHTSQYLCASSVTAAGGSNTQYFGPGTRLTVL.

The table lists this clone with a few counts. The gene calls are TRBV7-9 and TRBJ2-7; 8 nucleotides agree with TRBD2. The CDR3 is made up of 14 amino acids. The J segment lost 6 bases and the V segment lost 5 bases, leaving 9 bases of the junction unmatched. CDR1 and CDR2 (germline): SEHNR, FQNEAQ (reference sequence). The CDR3 DNA is TGTGCCAGCAGCGCCGGGTGGGCGGGAGGCGAGCAGTACTTC. The encoded protein is CASSAGWAGGEQYF.

The chain is built from TRBV24-1 and TRBJ2-1; 7 positions agree with TRBD2. The V gene end was trimmed by 4 bases and the J gene end by 2 bases; junction bases not matched to a gene: 13. Germline loops: CDR1 KGHDR, CDR2 SFDVKD. This CDR3 has 18 amino acids. The CDR3 DNA is TGTGCCACCAGTGACCCCTCGAGGGGCGGGAGTCCCTACAATGAGCAGTTCTTC. Translation gives CATSDPSRGGSPYNEQFF.

The V gene is TRBV6-5, the J gene TRBJ1-2; D possibly corresponds to TRBD1 (6 bases). CDR1 is MNHEY, CDR2 SVGAGI, per germline. The CDR3 consists of 15 residues. The V end lost 7 bases, the J end lost 3 bases, and 18 bases lay between the germline ends. CDR3 amino acids: CASTYRTALDYGYTF. The CDR3 bases are TGTGCCAGCACCTACCGGACAGCCCTGGACTATGGCTACACCTTC.

This chain uses TRBV28 with TRBJ1-1; D perhaps matches TRBD1 (5 bases). The CDR3 runs to 15 residues. Germline CDR1 and CDR2: MDHEN and SYDVKM. Trimming removed 10 bases at V and 7 bases at J, with 25 bases between. The CDR3 spells CATKPNLPGDIEAFF. CDR3 in DNA: TGTGCCACCAAACCCAACCTTCCGGGGGATATTGAAGCTTTCTTT.

V and J are TRBV20-1 and TRBJ2-2, with a tentative D call TRBD1 (6 bases). V lost 3 bases and J 5 bases, leaving 16 bases between the germline ends. Germline CDR1 reads DFQATT; CDR2 reads SNEGSKA (reference sequence). The CDR3 runs to 15 residues. CDR3 region: CSASSPARGTGELFF. The CDR3 DNA reads TGCAGTGCTAGTTCCCCCGCCAGGGGAACCGGGGAGCTGTTTTTT.